This T cell receptor beta chain was identified in a study of OX40 agonist ivuxolimab in advanced cancers. Study background: Previous treatment with anti-PD-1, anti-PD-L1 or anti-CTLA-4 therapy was allowed; about 44% had received some.

TCRdb's table, derived via immunoSEQ multiplex PCR, lists solely in-frame clones and lacks some. Altogether around 100,000 clones are present, around 93% being singletons, with the ten largest covering about 0.49%. The CDR3 has 15 amino acids. Germline V gives CDR1 WNHNN, CDR2 SYGVQD (reference sequence). Trimming took off 5 bases at V and 1 base at J, with 12 bases between the two ends. This sequence originates from an adult with an advanced solid tumor such as melanoma, head and neck, liver or kidney cancer. Material: CD4+ or CD8+ T cells sorted from blood, obtained in a trial of the OX40 agonist ivuxolimab. V usage is TRBV10-1 and J usage is TRBJ2-1, with D unresolved. This CDR3 reads CASSPFPGSYNEQFF. In DNA form, the CDR3 reads TGCGCCAGCAGTCCATTTCCCGGATCCTACAATGAGCAGTTCTTC.